The 27 T cell receptor beta chains presented below share a single source sample, sequenced in a study of CD8+ T cells in alopecia areata. Investigators isolated RNA and reverse transcribed it into cDNA to act as the sequencing template. Sequenced by immunoSEQ multiplex PCR; TCRdb stores in-frame clones only, minus some. Among approximately 98,000 clones, 45% to 70% were seen once, and the ten largest hold 20% to 25%. Input material: CD8+ T cells sorted from blood. The receptors originated from a human donor in good health.

In its sample, this clone was seen a few times. The chain joins TRBV7-3 to TRBJ2-3, with D maybe TRBD2 (5 bases). V lost 0 bases and J 6 bases, leaving 19 bases between the germline ends. Germline CDR1 and CDR2: SGHTA and FQGTGA. The CDR3 has 17 residues. The CDR3 loop is CASSLTGGEGGSDTQYF. The CDR3 nucleotides are TGTGCCAGCAGCTTAACGGGCGGCGAGGGCGGCTCGGATACGCAGTATTTT.

J is TRBJ2-2 and V is TRBV5-1, with TRBD1 as a possible D gene (6 bases). Germline V lookup: CDR1 SGHRS, CDR2 YFSETQ. This CDR3 contains 15 residues. V was cut by 4 bases and J by 7 bases, with 17 bases left in between. CDR3 residues: CASSTYREIGGELFF. The CDR3 DNA sequence: TGCGCCAGCAGCACCTACAGGGAAATCGGCGGGGAGCTGTTTTTT.

This clone was counted only a few times. V is TRBV27 and J is TRBJ2-7; no clear D. V was shortened by 2 bases and J by 1 base, with 9 bases between the two germline ends. There are 14 residues in the CDR3. Germline V gene sequence: CDR1 MNHEY, CDR2 SMNVEV (reference sequence). The CDR3 DNA follows: TGTGCCAGCAGTTTAGGTTACAAATCCTACGAGCAGTACTTC. Its protein is CASSLGYKSYEQYF.

This clone was observed a few times. CDR3 residues: CASSGWDLNTEAFF. The CDR3 region has the DNA TGTGCCAGCAGTGGATGGGACCTGAACACTGAAGCTTTCTTT. This chain connects TRBV2 to TRBJ1-1, with D perhaps matching TRBD1 (5 bases). Germline-derived CDR1 and CDR2 are SNHLY and FYNNEI. The CDR3 contains 14 residues. V lost 4 bases and J 0 bases, leaving 9 bases between the germline ends.

The chain is built from TRBV27 and TRBJ2-6, with D unresolved. V was trimmed by 4 bases and J by 0 bases, leaving 7 bases between them. CDR3 length equals 15 residues. Germline assignment: CDR1 MNHEY and CDR2 SMNVEV (reference sequence). The CDR3 sequence is CASSSEYSGANVLTF. The CDR3, as DNA: TGTGCCAGCAGTTCCGAGTACTCTGGGGCCAACGTCCTGACTTTC.

V gene TRBV6-1 combines with J gene TRBJ2-3; 7 bases align to TRBD2. The germline V gene has CDR1 MNHNS and CDR2 SASEGT. The trim removed 4 bases at V and 1 base at J, leaving 14 bases unmatched. The CDR3 loop spans 18 amino acids. The CDR3 sequence: CASSVRLADYLGTDTQYF. DNA of the CDR3: TGTGCCAGCAGTGTAAGACTAGCCGACTATTTGGGCACAGATACGCAGTATTTT.

The chain uses TRBV9 and TRBJ1-2; the match to TRBD1 covers 7 bases. Germline lookup yields CDR1 SGDLS and CDR2 YYNGEE. The CDR3 is 15 residues long. The trim removed 4 bases at V and 0 bases at J, leaving 6 bases unmatched. The CDR3 protein is CASSPTGTTNYGYTF. The CDR3 coding sequence is TGTGCCAGCAGCCCGACAGGGACAACTAACTATGGCTACACCTTC. Supplemented by reference TRBV9 and TRBJ1-2, the full variable domain reads DSGVTQTPKHLITATGQRVTLRCSPRSGDLSVYWYQQSLDQGLQFLIQYYNGEERAKGNILERFSAQQFPDLHSELNLSSLELGDSALYFCASSPTGTTNYGYTFGSGTRLTVV.

The chain joins TRBV6-1 to TRBJ2-4, with D possibly matching TRBD2 (5 bases). Germline CDR1 and CDR2: MNHNS and SASEGT. The CDR3 is 18 amino acids. V was clipped by 2 bases and J by 5 bases, with 22 bases between them. The CDR3 DNA sequence: TGTGCCAGCAGTGAAAGCTGGTGGCTATCCCCCGGGGAAAACATTCAGTACTTC. Protein: CASSESWWLSPGENIQYF.

The J gene is TRBJ1-2, the V gene TRBV9, with D unclear. The V end lost 0 bases, the J end lost 5 bases, and 14 bases lay between the germline ends. Germline V CDR1 and CDR2: SGDLS, YYNGEE. The CDR3 has 15 residues. The CDR3, as DNA: TGTGCCAGCAGCGTAGGGAAGATTGGGGAGTATGGCTACACCTTC. Translating gives CASSVGKIGEYGYTF.

V and J are TRBV13 and TRBJ2-4, with 9 bases aligning to TRBD2. CDR1 and CDR2 from the germline V gene are PRHDT and FYEKMQ (reference sequence). There are 16 residues in the CDR3. V was clipped by 4 bases and J by 0 bases; unmatched bases: 4. CDR3 sequence reads: CASSSRGGRAKNIQYF. For the CDR3, the DNA is TGTGCCAGCAGCTCGCGGGGGGGCCGAGCCAAAAACATTCAGTACTTC.

The gene calls are TRBV6-5 and TRBJ2-7; D perhaps matches TRBD1 (5 bases). The V gene's germline CDR1 is MNHEY and CDR2 SVGAGI. V lost 5 bases and J lost 5, with 16 bases in between. The CDR3 runs 14 residues. Here the CDR3 DNA reads TGTGCCAGCAGTGGCTCAGGGTTCAGGGACGAGCAGTACTTC. Its translation: CASSGSGFRDEQYF.

The chain employs TRBV4-1 and TRBJ1-6; D is ambiguous. V gave up 3 bases and J gave up 7 bases, with 16 bases separating them. The CDR3 loop spans 16 amino acids. Germline V gene sequence: CDR1 MGHRA, CDR2 YSYEKL. CDR3 sequence: CASSQRWRRHNSPLHF. For the CDR3, the DNA is TGCGCCAGCAGCCAGAGGTGGCGTCGACACAATTCACCCCTCCACTTT.

This clone was counted between two and nine times. The CDR3 reads CASTLQGTYNSPLHF. DNA of the CDR3: TGTGCCAGCACTCTACAGGGAACCTATAATTCACCCCTCCACTTT. The chain has TRBV5-6 and TRBJ1-6; D may be TRBD1 (6 bases). Looked up from germline, CDR1 is SGHDT and CDR2 is YYEEEE. Trimming left V 6 bases short and J 2 bases short, with 12 bases between. This CDR3 has 15 amino acids.

The chain couples TRBV28 to TRBJ1-2; D gene uncertain. Germline loops: CDR1 MDHEN, CDR2 SYDVKM. The CDR3 length is 16 residues. Trimming pared 1 base from V and 7 bases from J, leaving 19 bases between. The CDR3 sequence is CASSLYPVSRFGGYTF. Here the CDR3 DNA reads TGTGCCAGCAGTTTATACCCAGTCTCAAGGTTCGGTGGCTACACCTTC.

The rearrangement joins TRBV7-9 to TRBJ2-1; D may correspond to TRBD1 or TRBD2 (5 bases each). Germline values: CDR1 SEHNR, CDR2 FQNEAQ (reference sequence). The CDR3 runs to 16 residues. Trimming took 1 base from V and 5 from J, leaving 15 bases between them. The CDR3 bases are TGTGCCAGCAGCTTAGTAATAGGGACCGAAGACAATGAGCAGTTCTTC. It yields the protein CASSLVIGTEDNEQFF.

The gene calls are TRBV27 and TRBJ2-1; weak D call: TRBD2 (7 bases). From germline, CDR1 is MNHEY and CDR2 SMNVEV (reference sequence). Trimming cost V 6 bases and J 6 bases, with 12 bases left between them. The CDR3 contains 13 residues. This chain's CDR3 is CASRGGPSNEQFF. Here the CDR3 DNA reads TGTGCCAGCAGGGGGGGGCCGAGCAATGAGCAGTTCTTC.

The rearrangement uses TRBV6-6 and TRBJ1-1; a possible D gene is TRBD1 (5 bases). Per the germline V gene, CDR1 is MNHNY and CDR2 is SVGAGI (reference sequence). Trimming left V 0 bases short and J 1 base short, with 12 bases between. The CDR3 contains 16 residues. CDR3 in amino acids: CASSYSGLARNTEAFF. Written as DNA, the CDR3 is TGTGCCAGCAGTTACTCGGGGCTCGCGAGGAACACTGAAGCTTTCTTT.

This sequence joins TRBV2 and TRBJ1-2, with 7 bases lining up with TRBD1. Germline V gene data show CDR1 as SNHLY and CDR2 as FYNNEI. The J segment lost 5 bases and the V segment lost 7 bases, leaving 7 bases of the junction unmatched. The CDR3 contains 13 residues. The CDR3 sequence: CASIDRVTYGYTF. In DNA, the CDR3 is TGTGCCAGCATCGACAGGGTTACGTATGGCTACACCTTC.

The chain carries TRBV29-1 and TRBJ1-1; the D is unclear. V lost 4 bases and J lost 6, with 9 bases in between. This CDR3 comprises 11 residues. Germline CDR1 and CDR2: SQVTM and ANQGSEA. The CDR3 DNA reads TGCAGCGTTGTCCCCTGGGCTGAAGCTTTCTTT. Its translation is CSVVPWAEAFF.

The V gene is TRBV19, the J gene TRBJ1-1; 7 nucleotides match TRBD1. V was pared by 1 base and J by 5 bases, with 10 bases of the junction left unmatched. CDR1 LNHDA and CDR2 SQIVND come from the germline V gene (reference sequence). The CDR3 has 16 residues. This CDR3 reads CASSIGAGGLRTEAFF. The CDR3 DNA reads TGTGCCAGTAGTATAGGGGCAGGGGGATTGAGGACTGAAGCTTTCTTT.

The chain recombines TRBV5-1 with TRBJ2-3; 9 bases are shared with TRBD2. V lost 0 bases, J lost 4 bases, and 6 bases stayed unmatched. CDR1 is SGHRS and CDR2 is YFSETQ in the germline V gene. This CDR3 contains 16 residues. CDR3 bases: TGCGCCAGCAGCTTGGACAGCGGGGGGAGGGCAGATACGCAGTATTTT. Translating it yields CASSLDSGGRADTQYF.

Points on this clone: In the same sample, other DNA sequences code for this CDR3. The J gene is TRBJ1-1, the V gene TRBV9, with D uncertain. V lost 0 bases, J lost 1 base, and 7 bases lay in between. The CDR3 is 14 amino acids. Per the germline V gene, CDR1 is SGDLS and CDR2 is YYNGEE. The CDR3 reads CASSVDGGNTEAFF. CDR3 nucleotides: TGTGCCAGCAGCGTAGATGGAGGGAACACTGAAGCTTTCTTT. The complete variable domain, with remaining parts taken from reference TRBV9 and TRBJ1-1, reads DSGVTQTPKHLITATGQRVTLRCSPRSGDLSVYWYQQSLDQGLQFLIQYYNGEERAKGNILERFSAQQFPDLHSELNLSSLELGDSALYFCASSVDGGNTEAFFGQGTRLTVV.

This chain joins TRBV30 and TRBJ1-6; D may be TRBD1 (5 bases). Deletions cut 4 bases from V and 5 bases from J, with 9 bases between. CDR3 length: 13 residues. The germline V gene has CDR1 GTSNPN and CDR2 SVGIG (reference sequence). CDR3 nucleotides: TGTGCCTGGAATGGGGGAAATAATTCACCCCTCCACTTT. Protein product: CAWNGGNNSPLHF.

This rearrangement joins TRBV19 to TRBJ1-5; D perhaps matches TRBD1 (6 bases). Germline assignment: CDR1 LNHDA and CDR2 SQIVND (reference sequence). Between the trimmed V and J ends, which lost 5 bases and 6 bases, there was a span of 11 bases. CDR3 length: 13 residues. CDR3 sequence: CASSATGLQPQHF. Here the CDR3 DNA reads TGTGCCAGTAGTGCCACAGGGCTTCAGCCCCAGCATTTT.

The rearrangement joins TRBV6-5 to TRBJ2-3; tentative D call: TRBD2 (6 bases). V was clipped by 4 bases and J by 3 bases, with 8 bases between them. The CDR3 sequence is 13 residues long. Germline CDR1 MNHEY, CDR2 SVGAGI. DNA for the CDR3: TGTGCCAGCAGTTTACGGGGGACAGATACGCAGTATTTT. This codes for CASSLRGTDTQYF.

This sequence joins TRBV6-1 and TRBJ2-3; 11 bases are a match to TRBD2. The CDR3 is 16 amino acids. The V and J ends lost 4 bases and 3 bases, in that order; junction bases with no gene match: 6. Germline CDR1 MNHNS, CDR2 SASEGT. The chain's CDR3 is CASSGTLAGGTDTQYF. CDR3 nucleotide sequence: TGTGCCAGCAGTGGCACCCTAGCGGGGGGTACAGATACGCAGTATTTT.

The chain recombines TRBV4-3 with TRBJ1-5, with D perhaps TRBD1 (5 bases). V lost 4 bases and J 0 bases, leaving 16 bases between the germline ends. There are 17 residues in the CDR3. CDR1 and CDR2 from the germline V gene are LGHNA and YSLEER. This chain's CDR3 is CASSPNIGGDSNQPQHF. CDR3 DNA sequence: TGCGCCAGCAGCCCGAATATTGGGGGGGATAGCAATCAGCCCCAGCATTTT.